This T cell receptor (beta chain) was documented in a study of CD8 T cells in ankylosing spondylitis. Regarding this clonotype: Antigen unknown.

The V gene end was trimmed by 6 bases and the J gene end by 9 bases; junction bases not matched to a gene: 4. This CDR3 is 12 amino acids long. Per the germline V gene, CDR1 is MNHNS and CDR2 is SASEGT. One entry per CDR3 protein, called by TCRdb with MiXCR from the 5' RACE reads. Of 250,000 to 300,000 distinct CDR3 sequences in the sample, around 19% were seen once. Study-level results: Matched ankylosing spondylitis synovial fluid reportedly contained a significantly enriched population of disease-linked clones. Prior work had noted some motif variants in reactive arthritis blood and synovial fluid.

The TCR was taken from a male donor with ankylosing spondylitis or in good health (not recorded which). The sequencing input was blood, either unsorted or a sorted T cell fraction (not recorded which). The chain uses TRBV6-1 and TRBJ2-2; 7 nucleotides align to TRBD1. CDR3 loop: CASSLQGWELFF. The CDR3 region has the DNA TGTGCCAGCAGCTTACAGGGGTGGGAGCTGTTTTTT.